The next 16 T cell receptor beta chains were all read from a single sample in a study of blood T cell repertoires in COVID-19. Measured with immunoSEQ multiplex PCR; TCRdb has only the in-frame clones, and not every one. The sample has about 150,000 clones, 87% seen once. Source material: peripheral blood. The source is a man aged 45-65 years who had recovered from COVID-19.

The chain joins TRBV6-2 or TRBV6-3 to TRBJ2-3, with D possibly being TRBD2 (5 bases). CDR3 length: 16 amino acids. CDR1 and CDR2 from the germline V gene are MNHEY and SVGEGT. The V end lost 0 bases, the J end lost 5 bases, and 15 bases lay between the germline ends. CDR3 DNA: TGTGCCAGCAGTTACTCGAAAAGCGGACCTCTAGATACGCAGTATTTT. Protein sequence: CASSYSKSGPLDTQYF.

The CDR3 region is CASSSGGGTYEQYF. In DNA, the CDR3 is TGTGCCAGCAGTTCGGGGGGCGGTACCTACGAGCAGTACTTC. The genes are TRBV27 and TRBJ2-7, with D perhaps TRBD2 (7 bases). Germline V gene sequence: CDR1 MNHEY, CDR2 SMNVEV (reference sequence). Trimming shortened V by 4 bases and J by 2 bases, and 12 bases separated the two germline ends. The CDR3 has 14 amino acids.

The J gene is TRBJ2-2, the V gene TRBV6-5; D may be TRBD1 (8 bases). Germline V gene data show CDR1 as MNHEY and CDR2 as SVGAGI. The CDR3 totals 14 residues. V was cut by 6 bases and J by 6 bases, with 14 bases left in between. The CDR3 reads CASRQGAGAGELFF. The CDR3 DNA follows: TGTGCCAGCAGGCAGGGGGCGGGAGCCGGGGAGCTGTTTTTT.

J is TRBJ2-1 and V is TRBV6-2 or TRBV6-3; 11 nucleotides line up with TRBD2. J gave up 9 bases and V 2 bases, and 12 bases lay outside the gene matches. The CDR3 runs to 17 residues. Germline V gene sequence: CDR1 MNHEY, CDR2 SVGEGT. The CDR3 protein is CASSYRRVAGGLVEQFF. CDR3 DNA sequence: TGTGCCAGCAGTTACCGAAGGGTAGCGGGGGGGCTGGTTGAGCAGTTCTTC.

The V gene is TRBV7-2, the J gene TRBJ2-7, with a possible D match to TRBD2 (5 bases). The CDR3 is 14 amino acids. Trimming cost V 1 base and J 2 bases, with 9 bases left between them. Germline CDR1 is SGHTA and CDR2 is FQGNSA. CDR3 sequence reads: CASSLEKGAYEQYF. The CDR3 coding sequence is TGTGCCAGCAGCTTAGAAAAGGGAGCCTACGAGCAGTACTTC.

V usage is TRBV9 and J usage is TRBJ2-5; 11 bases are a match to TRBD1. Germline CDR1 SGDLS, CDR2 YYNGEE. CDR3 length equals 16 residues. The V segment lost 2 bases and the J segment 4 bases; nucleotides outside the gene matches: 7. CDR3 bases: TGTGCCAGCAGCGTTAACCTCGGGACAGGGGGAGAGACCCAGTACTTC. Its translation: CASSVNLGTGGETQYF.

The V and J genes are TRBV5-1 and TRBJ1-2; 11 positions agree with TRBD1. Germline loops: CDR1 SGHRS, CDR2 YFSETQ. The CDR3 covers 14 residues. V lost 4 bases, J lost 4 bases, and 3 bases stayed unmatched. The CDR3 spells CASSPGTGGYGYTF. The CDR3 coding sequence is TGCGCCAGCAGCCCCGGGACAGGGGGCTATGGCTACACCTTC.

The chain has TRBV21-1 and TRBJ1-2; TRBD1 is the table's D call and was not checked against the DNA. TRBV21-1 is described as a pseudogene. CDR3 length: 13 amino acids. The CDR3 loop is CATTYRDLYGYTF. The DNA of the CDR3 is TGTGCCACCACCTACAGGGATCTGTATGGCTACACCTTC.

A remark on this clone: One junction end disagrees with the germline gene, perhaps due to a read error. V usage is TRBV7-7 and J usage is TRBJ2-5; the match to TRBD2 covers 9 bases. Germline loops: CDR1 SSHAT, CDR2 FNYEAQ (reference sequence). The CDR3 spans 15 residues. The DNA for the CDR3 is TGTGCTAGCAGCTTAGCACCGGGACTAGCAGAGACCCAGTACTTC. Amino acid sequence: CASSLAPGLAETQYF.

The rearrangement links TRBV12-3 or TRBV12-4 to TRBJ2-3; D is undetermined. This CDR3 is built from 13 residues. V was trimmed by 6 bases and J by 4 bases, leaving 11 bases between them. The CDR3 sequence is CASSQNIADTQYF. CDR3 bases: TGTGCCAGCAGCCAAAACATCGCAGATACGCAGTATTTT.

This clone came up a few times. This rearrangement joins TRBV27 to TRBJ2-1; TRBD2 is a possible D gene (6 bases). Trimming cost V 6 bases and J 2 bases, with 11 bases left between them. Germline loops: CDR1 MNHEY, CDR2 SMNVEV (reference sequence). The CDR3 covers 14 residues. The CDR3 reads CASSASVTYNEQFF. Here the CDR3 DNA reads TGTGCCAGCAGCGCTAGCGTTACCTACAATGAGCAGTTCTTC.

This clone was detected only once. V is TRBV9 and J is TRBJ1-1, with D possibly being TRBD1 (5 bases). Germline V gene lookup returns CDR1 SGDLS and CDR2 YYNGEE. The CDR3 runs to 13 residues. V lost 4 bases and J lost 7, with 14 bases in between. CDR3 residues: CASSPGGSYEAFF. The CDR3 DNA follows: TGTGCCAGCAGCCCGGGGGGGTCATATGAAGCTTTCTTT.

The V and J genes are TRBV11-3 and TRBJ1-3; D is perhaps TRBD1 (6 bases). The CDR3 spans 17 residues. The germline CDR1 and CDR2 sequences are SGHNT and YENEEA. Deletions cut 1 base from V and 4 bases from J, with 17 bases between. The CDR3 region is CASSLGGGPVLGNTIYF. As DNA, the CDR3 is TGTGCCAGCAGCTTAGGAGGGGGACCTGTTCTCGGAAACACCATATATTTT. The full variable domain, its missing parts supplied by reference TRBV11-3 and TRBJ1-3, is EAGVVQSPRYKIIEKKQPVAFWCNPISGHNTLYWYLQNLGQGPELLIRYENEEAVDDSQLPKDRFSAERLKGVDSTLKIQPAELGDSAVYLCASSLGGGPVLGNTIYFGEGSWLTVV.

V is TRBV5-1 and J is TRBJ2-3, with 10 bases lining up with TRBD2. The J segment lost 0 bases and the V segment lost 0 bases, leaving 13 bases of the junction unmatched. CDR1 and CDR2 from the germline V gene are SGHRS and YFSETQ. CDR3 length: 20 residues. In nucleotides, the CDR3 is TGCGCCAGCAGCTTGGGACTAGCGGGTCGGGTTACGTCTAGCACAGATACGCAGTATTTT. Amino acid sequence: CASSLGLAGRVTSSTDTQYF.

This clone appeared once. The chain is built from TRBV5-4 and TRBJ2-7, with 8 bases matching TRBD1. After removal of 4 bases from V and 3 bases from J, the junction contained 9 bases not matched to a gene. CDR1 is SGHNT and CDR2 is YYREEE in the germline V gene (reference sequence). The CDR3 runs 15 residues. DNA of the CDR3: TGTGCCAGCAGCCTAGTGACAGGGGTGGACTACGAGCAGTACTTC. Protein sequence: CASSLVTGVDYEQYF. Based on the CDR3 plus reference TRBV5-4 and TRBJ2-7, the full variable domain is ETGVTQSPTHLIKTRGQQVTLRCSSQSGHNTVSWYQQALGQGPQFIFQYYREEENGRGNFPPRFSGLQFPNYSSELNVNALELDDSALYLCASSLVTGVDYEQYFGPGTRLTVT.

This clone is a singleton in its sample. The chain is built from TRBV11-2 and TRBJ2-3, with 11 bases lining up with TRBD2. CDR3 length equals 19 residues. Germline V lookup: CDR1 SGHAT, CDR2 FQNNGV. The V gene end was trimmed by 1 base and the J gene end by 0 bases; junction bases not matched to a gene: 9. CDR3 coding DNA: TGTGCCAGCAGCTTAGCTCGGGGGACTAGCGGAGCTAGCACAGATACGCAGTATTTT. It translates to CASSLARGTSGASTDTQYF.